The TCR beta chain under discussion was sequenced for a study of blood T cell repertoires in COVID-19. Study overall: Acute-phase and convalescent COVID-19 samples originated in the United States, Italy and Spain. PBMCs, B-cell-depleted T cells, or T cells were the source of the cDNA or gDNA that made up the material.

Study processing details: Nucleated cell number was recorded as an estimate derived from reference gene primer amplification. Libraries were prepared by immunoSEQ multiplex PCR; TCRdb keeps only in-frame clonotypes and omits some of them. That table gives V, J and clone size, and the DNA gave D and trimming. The sample holds about 280,000 clones, under 90% seen once. The CDR3 runs to 15 residues. Germline V lookup: CDR1 SGHNT, CDR2 YYREEE (reference sequence). The V end lost 2 bases, the J end lost 6 bases, and 12 bases lay between the germline ends. The source of this sequence is a woman in her fifties or sixties who had recovered from COVID-19. V gene TRBV5-4 combines with J gene TRBJ1-6; a weak D match, TRBD1 (6 bases). Material: peripheral blood. CDR3 DNA: TGTGCCAGCAGCTTCGGGACAACGAGTAATTCACCCCTCCACTTT. Its translation: CASSFGTTSNSPLHF. Full variable domain (missing parts from reference TRBV5-4 and TRBJ1-6): ETGVTQSPTHLIKTRGQQVTLRCSSQSGHNTVSWYQQALGQGPQFIFQYYREEENGRGNFPPRFSGLQFPNYSSELNVNALELDDSALYLCASSFGTTSNSPLHFGNGTRLTVT.